Detailed here is one TCR beta chain. The antigen remains undetermined. This sample was included in a study of OX40 agonist ivuxolimab in advanced cancers. Findings of the study overall: Clonal expansion was seen in CD4+ and CD8+ blood T cells by week 6 at 0.1 to 3.0 mg/kg.

The CDR3 is made up of 12 amino acids. From germline, CDR1 is LGHNA and CDR2 YNFKEQ. The V end lost 1 base, the J end lost 3 bases, and 4 bases lay between the germline ends. With baseline, cycle 4 day 1, and cycle 7 day 1 as timepoints, blood was sampled. Sequencing was performed with immunoSEQ multiplex PCR; in TCRdb, only in-frame clones are kept and a portion is missing. Of tens of thousands of clones listed, roughly 94% are singletons. This sequence originates from an adult with an advanced solid tumor such as melanoma, head and neck, liver or kidney cancer. This sample comprised CD4+ or CD8+ T cells sorted from blood, obtained in a trial of the OX40 agonist ivuxolimab. The chain carries TRBV4-2 and TRBJ2-7; no firm D call. CDR3 sequence reads: CASSQGSYEQYF. CDR3 coding DNA: TGTGCCAGCAGCCAAGGGAGCTACGAGCAGTACTTC.